This T cell receptor beta chain comes out of a study of shared clonotypes between healthy human individuals. Assay used: immunoSEQ multiplex PCR; TCRdb lists only in-frame clones, some missing. The sample contains hundreds of thousands of clones, more than 70% of which appear only once. On this clone: Its specificity is unknown.

The investigators split CD4+ cells into a CD45RA+ naive subset and a CD45RA-negative memory subset. The study, taken as a whole, reports: Clonotypes not shared had lower generation probabilities than those common to all four donors. Naive subsets, compared against memory subsets, generally had larger estimated richness values. Tissues were not sampled, only blood, and their repertoires likely differ.

The receptor comes from a woman aged 25 to 39 in good health. The specimen sequenced was memory CD4+ T cells sorted from blood. Indicated subset: CD45RA-negative fraction.

This CDR3 is CASSLVRYGTGHYGYTF. DNA for the CDR3: TGTGCCAGCAGCTTGGTTAGGTATGGGACAGGGCACTATGGCTACACCTTC. The chain carries TRBV5-8 and TRBJ1-2; 9 bases line up with TRBD1. V lost 0 bases, J lost 3 bases, and 9 bases stayed unmatched. Germline CDR1 reads SGHTS; CDR2 reads YDEGEE. CDR3 length: 17 residues.